The 14 T cell receptor beta chains in this list originate from one sample, sequenced in a study of fetal regulatory T cell absence and autoimmunity. Generated by immunoSEQ multiplex PCR, the TCRdb table keeps only in-frame clones and is missing some. The sample consists of around 45,000 clones, about four fifths of them appearing once. Sequencing input: cord blood. These TCRs come from a newborn boy with IPEX syndrome.

The chain couples TRBV4-1 to TRBJ2-7; 11 bases are shared with TRBD1. The CDR3 has 17 residues. V shed 0 bases and J 3 bases; nucleotides not matched to a gene: 7. Germline V gene lookup returns CDR1 MGHRA and CDR2 YSYEKL. The CDR3 DNA follows: TGCGCCAGCAGCCAAGATCCCCTGGACAGGGGGCGCTACGAGCAGTACTTC. Translating gives CASSQDPLDRGRYEQYF.

Notes on this clone: Other DNA variants within this sample encode the same CDR3. The rearrangement links TRBV5-4 to TRBJ2-1; perhaps TRBD2 as D (6 bases). V lost 4 bases and J 6 bases, leaving 14 bases between the germline ends. The CDR3 runs to 14 residues. Germline CDR1 reads SGHNT; CDR2 reads YYREEE (reference sequence). The CDR3 nucleotides read TGTGCCAGCAGCCCCTCGCACGGGGGCAATGAGCAGTTCTTC. As protein: CASSPSHGGNEQFF.

CDR3 sequence (DNA): TGTGCCAGCAGTCCAGGGACAGGGGGCGTTTTGTACACTGAAGCTTTCTTT. This codes for CASSPGTGGVLYTEAFF. The chain is built from TRBV27 and TRBJ1-1, with TRBD1 matching 12 bases. J lost 3 bases, V lost 5 bases, and 10 bases had no gene match. CDR3 length: 17 residues. Germline assignment: CDR1 MNHEY and CDR2 SMNVEV (reference sequence).

V is TRBV9 and J is TRBJ2-1; the D gene could be TRBD1 or TRBD2 (6 bases each). Germline lookup yields CDR1 SGDLS and CDR2 YYNGEE. Trimming took 4 bases from V and 8 from J, leaving 16 bases between them. This CDR3 region has 14 residues. The CDR3 is CASSPRGRNDEQFF. CDR3 DNA sequence: TGTGCCAGCAGCCCGAGGGGGAGGAACGATGAGCAGTTCTTC.

The chain joins TRBV7-8 to TRBJ1-5; a weak D match, TRBD1 (5 bases). V was clipped by 6 bases and J by 7 bases, with 13 bases between them. Germline values: CDR1 SGHVS, CDR2 FQNEAQ. This CDR3 has 13 residues. The CDR3 sequence is CASSYSRGQPQHF. DNA of the CDR3: TGTGCCAGCAGTTACTCTAGGGGCCAGCCCCAGCATTTT. The entire variable domain, with the rest obtained from reference TRBV7-8 and TRBJ1-5, is as follows: GAGVSQSPRYKVAKRGQDVALRCDPISGHVSLFWYQQALGQGPEFLTYFQNEAQLDKSGLPSDRFFAERPEGSVSTLKIQRTQQEDSAVYLCASSYSRGQPQHFGDGTRLSIL.

The J gene is TRBJ2-1, the V gene TRBV12-5; TRBD1 aligns across 7 bases. This CDR3 has 16 residues. Germline V gene sequence: CDR1 LGHNT, CDR2 FRNRAP. Unmatched junction bases numbered 4, after V lost 2 bases and J lost 0 bases. The CDR3 nucleotides read TGTGCTAGTGGTTTGCCGAGGGACAGCTCCTACAATGAGCAGTTCTTC. Translated, it gives CASGLPRDSSYNEQFF.

J is TRBJ2-1 and V is TRBV11-3, with 7 bases identical to TRBD2. Germline CDR1 reads SGHNT; CDR2 reads YENEEA. The CDR3 is made up of 14 amino acids. J gave up 5 bases and V 1 base, and 2 bases lay outside the gene matches. The CDR3 is CASSLGGGNNEQFF. CDR3 in DNA: TGTGCCAGCAGCTTAGGCGGGGGAAACAATGAGCAGTTCTTC.

In this sample, this clone turned up once. As DNA, the CDR3 is TGTGCCAGCAGCTTAGATCAAGCTTTCTTT. The encoded protein is CASSLDQAFF. The V gene is TRBV11-2, the J gene TRBJ1-1; D ambiguous. Trimming took 0 bases from V and 9 from J, leaving 2 bases between them. CDR1 SGHAT and CDR2 FQNNGV come from the germline V gene. This CDR3 is 10 amino acids long.

The V gene is TRBV5-1, the J gene TRBJ1-5; TRBD1 agrees at 7 bases. Germline V gives CDR1 SGHRS, CDR2 YFSETQ. This CDR3 region has 14 residues. Unmatched junction bases numbered 2, after V lost 1 base and J lost 4 bases. The CDR3 nucleotides read TGCGCCAGCAGCTTGCAGGGGGGGAATCAGCCCCAGCATTTT. This codes for CASSLQGGNQPQHF. The whole variable domain, remainder taken from reference TRBV5-1 and TRBJ1-5, is KAGVTQTPRYLIKTRGQQVTLSCSPISGHRSVSWYQQTPGQGLQFLFEYFSETQRNKGNFPGRFSGRQFSNSRSEMNVSTLELGDSALYLCASSLQGGNQPQHFGDGTRLSIL.

The V call is TRBV19, the J call TRBJ1-5; 8 bases align to TRBD1. Losses at the gene ends were 2 bases for V and 3 bases for J; bases not matched to a gene: 3. The CDR3 extends over 15 amino acids. CDR1 and CDR2 (germline): LNHDA, SQIVND (reference sequence). CDR3 nucleotides: TGTGCCAGTAGTATAACAGGGGGAGCCAATCAGCCCCAGCATTTT. Translation: CASSITGGANQPQHF.

The J gene is TRBJ1-2, the V gene TRBV11-3; 8 nucleotides match TRBD1. Germline CDR1 and CDR2: SGHNT and YENEEA. The CDR3 consists of 15 residues. V lost 5 bases, J lost 4 bases, and 9 bases stayed unmatched. The CDR3, as DNA: TGTGCCAGCAGCCTTAGCAGGGGGCGAACCTATGGCTACACCTTC. It is translated as CASSLSRGRTYGYTF.

This chain uses TRBV11-3 with TRBJ2-7; 9 positions agree with TRBD1. Germline V gene sequence: CDR1 SGHNT, CDR2 YENEEA. Trimming removed 4 bases from V and 3 bases from J; junction bases left unmatched: 7. The CDR3 covers 15 residues. In DNA, the CDR3 is TGTGCCAGCAGCTCGGGACAGGGAGGGTACTACGAGCAGTACTTC. Translated, it gives CASSSGQGGYYEQYF.

This clone occurred once. This chain links TRBV10-3 with TRBJ2-7; D is undetermined. This CDR3 region has 14 residues. Germline values: CDR1 ENHRY, CDR2 SYGVKD. V was cut by 0 bases and J by 4 bases, with 10 bases left in between. The CDR3 DNA is TGTGCCATCAGTGAGTCTTTGAGGATGTACGAGCAGTACTTC. Translation: CAISESLRMYEQYF.

The chain couples TRBV7-2 to TRBJ1-2, with D unclear. The CDR3 runs to 14 residues. Deletions cut 4 bases from V and 1 base from J, with 10 bases between. Germline loops: CDR1 SGHTA, CDR2 FQGNSA. The CDR3 nucleotides are TGTGCCAGCAGCTCACCGGGCCTTAACTATGGCTACACCTTC. Its translation is CASSSPGLNYGYTF.